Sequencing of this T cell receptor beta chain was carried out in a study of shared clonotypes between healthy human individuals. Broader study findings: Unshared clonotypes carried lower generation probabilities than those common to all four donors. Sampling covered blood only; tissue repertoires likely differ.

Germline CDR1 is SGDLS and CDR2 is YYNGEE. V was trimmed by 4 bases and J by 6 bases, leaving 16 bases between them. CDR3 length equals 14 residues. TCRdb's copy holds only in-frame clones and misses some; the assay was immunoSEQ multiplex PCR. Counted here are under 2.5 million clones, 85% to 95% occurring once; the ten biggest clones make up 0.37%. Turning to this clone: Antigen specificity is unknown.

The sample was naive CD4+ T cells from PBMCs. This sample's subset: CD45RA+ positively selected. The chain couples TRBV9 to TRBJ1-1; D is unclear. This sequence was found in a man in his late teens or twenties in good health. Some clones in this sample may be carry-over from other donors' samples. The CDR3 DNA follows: TGTGCCAGCAGCACCTCCGGGCGGGATTCTGAAGCTTTCTTT. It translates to CASSTSGRDSEAFF.